This T cell receptor (beta chain) stems from a study of cytomegalovirus exposure and HLA in healthy donors (TCRdb year 2017). For context, the study as a whole: An earlier analysis of 587 of the donors reported 250 to 350 Gb of sequence data and 117 million unique TCR beta sequences obtained from about 170 million T cells. All discovery cohort repertoires had been generated on a single sequencing platform. Among the approximately 430 genotyped donors, around 81% belonged to the genetic ancestry cluster associated with self-reported Caucasian donors. The study profiled the T cell repertoires of 500 to 800 subjects by immunosequencing and related them to cytomegalovirus serostatus. Because of strong linkage in the cohort, roughly five DR-DQ haplotypes were treated as single units for association and clustering. Among some 410 genotyped donors of the cohort, an average of roughly 240,000 unique TCR beta nucleotide sequences were sequenced per donor, around 20% of them non-productive. A later genetic analysis took genome-wide SNP genotypes for about three fifths of the roughly 700 donors and used that subset as a discovery cohort. A later analysis re-analyzed previously published TCR beta repertoires from about 600 donors and added high-resolution HLA genotyping to study TCR occurrence patterns. The study aimed to test whether cataloging public T cell receptors could reveal signatures of past pathogen exposure. Donor age, sex, ethnicity and CMV serostatus were compiled together with the repertoire data. HLA typing included class I and class II loci at four-digit resolution. An early release covering about 600 HLA-typed donors comprised approximately 300 gigabases of sequencing data and tens of millions of unique TCR sequences. The study combined high-throughput TCR immunosequencing, statistical association of individual TCRs with disease status, and machine learning to predict cytomegalovirus infection status. An earlier analysis of 587 of the donors applied high-throughput TCR beta sequencing to assess whether each TCR beta V gene segment acted as functional or pseudogenic. Typing coverage differed by locus: A, B, C, DRB1 and DQB1 were typed in about 629-640 donors, DQA1 in 500 to 550, DPA1 in approximately 600, and DPB1 in 400 to 480. A separate validation cohort of some 130 different subjects was used in addition to the roughly 640-subject first cohort. In the later analysis, no new phenotypic data were used to find candidate immune exposures; instead, reliance was placed on TCR beta sequences and their occurrence across donors.

Library construction relied on the immunoSEQ multiplex PCR assay. The multiplex PCR relied on a mix of 60 forward primers for TCR Vbeta segments and 13 reverse primers for TCR Jbeta segments. The CDR3 region of rearranged TCR beta genes was amplified from genomic DNA by a multiplex PCR assay. The amplified TCR beta libraries were sequenced on the Illumina HiSeq System as 87-base-pair reads. As for the authors' bioinformatics: Across the 670 or so repertoires, a later analysis counted approximately 75 million unique TCR beta chains, approximately 12 million of which were shared by at least two donors. Raw reads were error-corrected and collapsed into unique sequences by a nearest-neighbor algorithm in which closely related sequences were merged to remove PCR and sequencing errors. CDR3 sequences were aligned to IMGT reference sequences to assign V, D and J gene segments. For a sequence to be retained, a match of at least six nucleotides to both a V gene segment and a J gene segment was required. A rearrangement counted as productive if the CDR3 had no stop codons and remained in frame with V and J, and every other rearrangement counted as non-productive. Following IMGT convention, CDR3 was defined as the stretch from the second conserved V-encoded cysteine up to the conserved J-encoded phenylalanine. Sequences without an unambiguous match to a single V gene segment were excluded from the earlier analysis of 587 of the donors. An earlier analysis of a few hundred of the donors called V segments functional above 56.7% productive rearrangements and segregating when the between-donor standard deviation exceeded 5%. A statistical classification framework was developed to diagnose cytomegalovirus status using the catalog of TCR beta chain sequences. A later analysis assigned V and J genes by comparing TCR nucleotide sequences with IMGT/GENE-DB human TR gene sequences. The TCRdist pipeline was used in a later analysis to assign CDR3 sequences and most-parsimonious VDJ recombination scenarios. A later analysis defined each TCR beta chain by its CDR3 amino acid sequence plus V-gene family, and excluded reads lacking a unique V-gene family. As a way to deal with suspected cross-contamination and a sequencing artifact, a later analysis dropped nearly 600 nucleotide sequences that were highly shared and had low generation probability. In a later analysis, a clonal expansion index was calculated for each public chain from normalized within-repertoire ranks of inferred template counts. Generation probabilities in a later analysis came from a VDJ recombination model fitted to out-of-frame rearrangements, and those results were checked against IGoR. In a later analysis, hypergeometric tests were used to score TCR-TCR, TCR-HLA and TCR-CMV co-occurrence, with a repertoire-size bias correction applied to TCR pairs. In a later analysis, false discovery rates were estimated by permuting HLA or CMV assignments 20 times. A later analysis grouped co-occurring TCRs with DBSCAN, adding TCRdist sequence similarity when clustering within HLA-allele-positive subsets. Repertoires with fewer than 30,000 or more than 120,000 public chains, plus five repertoires with anomalous nucleotide sharing, were excluded from co-occurrence clustering. TCRdb carries this immuneACCESS record with in-frame sequences only. Its versions omit some clonotypes, under half of them owing to an unresolved V gene in the studies checked, with the rest unexplained. V and J calls and clone size are copied from that table; D and trimming were computed from the DNA. The sample table contains approximately 180,000 clones; only one count was recorded for 9.5% to 15% of them. The ten largest make up approximately 8.4% of the sample.

Concerning this clone itself: Which antigen it targets is not known. No much larger clone exists at a distance of one base, and base qualities are not known.

Study-wide conclusions, independent of this receptor: About 17 rarely observed V segments, including chromosome 9 orphons, were excluded from the earlier analysis of some 590 of the donors because counts were too low. In a later analysis, most CMV-associated TCR beta chains were found to appear HLA-restricted, with HLA associations seemingly driven largely by CMV exposure. The cohort was sequenced for TCR beta chains only, and without alpha or paired-chain data the features that could be detected were limited. The only immune exposure information available for the cohort was CMV serostatus. Presence/absence analyses assumed roughly uniform sequencing depth across donors, an assumption that may not hold. In a later analysis, several top co-occurrence clusters were reported to appear linked to parvovirus B19, influenza, CMV and Epstein-Barr virus. Compared with the approximately 710-donor mean, donors in an Asian-associated ancestry cluster had fewer N-insertions in productive TCRs, according to a later genetic analysis. Broadly in line with IMGT annotations, most TCR beta V segments showed up in productive rearrangements about 90% or about 30% of the time in an earlier analysis of 450 to 600 of the donors. It was suggested by the authors that the approach could potentially be generalized to other disease states and immunological phenotypes. In a later analysis, TCR association rates were found to vary across HLA loci, with the most associated TCRs seen for DRB1 alleles and the fewest for HLA-C alleles. Because HLA typing was unavailable for some donors at each locus, only the typed subset was used in association tests. Cytomegalovirus status was reported to be diagnosed by the classifier with high specificity and sensitivity in both the original and validation cohorts. A further reported finding was that TCR beta sequences accurately predicted the HLA-A and HLA-B alleles for most subjects in the first cohort. When HLA alleles, especially DR and DQ, strongly co-occurred, attributing TCR associations to individual alleles was difficult. Correlated functional status among segregating V segments might be attributable to linkage disequilibrium, but an unknown experimental factor could not be ruled out. The study listed 164 TCR beta chains as associated with cytomegalovirus. A few of the identified cytomegalovirus-associated TCR beta chains were confirmed in vitro to be specific for cytomegalovirus antigens. A cluster of highly shared sequence variants was judged likely to represent a technical artifact of the sequencing pipeline. Specific HLA alleles were associated with 15,000 to 20,000 TCR beta sequences at a false discovery rate of 0.05 in a later analysis. Most TCR sequences were observed very rarely across donors, whereas some public TCRs were present in many individuals. A later analysis found that HLA-associated TCR beta chains were more clonally expanded and had lower generation probabilities than equally common non-associated chains. An association between a missense DCLRE1C variant and V-gene and J-gene trimming of TCR beta chains was found in a later genetic analysis and replicated in an independent cohort.

The cohort comprised 670 or so healthy bone marrow donors. At the time of sampling, all cohort members were nominally healthy, though unrecorded immune exposures were likely present. The donor tested CMV seropositive, placing the donor among the 289 seropositive members of the cohort. A peripheral blood sample was provided by each donor, and peripheral blood mononuclear cells were used for TCR beta sequencing. Genomic DNA extraction from the blood cell samples was performed with the Qiagen DNeasy Blood Extraction Kit. Sequencing was performed on PBMCs. The origin of this receptor is a man aged 50-59 years in good health and CMV-seropositive.

For the CDR3, the sequence is CASSAERRNYGYTF. The DNA sequence is as follows: TGTGCCAGCAGTGCCGAAAGGAGGAACTATGGCTACACCTTC. The chain employs TRBV6-1 and TRBJ1-2; the D gene is not confidently resolved. The CDR3, cysteine through phenylalanine, is 14 amino acids long. Only CDR3 DNA remains: 42 bases, in frame from the first base. The CDR1 and CDR2 encoded by the germline V gene are MNHNS and SASEGT. Relative to germline, V is 4 bases shorter and J is 2 bases shorter, with 11 bases between their ends.